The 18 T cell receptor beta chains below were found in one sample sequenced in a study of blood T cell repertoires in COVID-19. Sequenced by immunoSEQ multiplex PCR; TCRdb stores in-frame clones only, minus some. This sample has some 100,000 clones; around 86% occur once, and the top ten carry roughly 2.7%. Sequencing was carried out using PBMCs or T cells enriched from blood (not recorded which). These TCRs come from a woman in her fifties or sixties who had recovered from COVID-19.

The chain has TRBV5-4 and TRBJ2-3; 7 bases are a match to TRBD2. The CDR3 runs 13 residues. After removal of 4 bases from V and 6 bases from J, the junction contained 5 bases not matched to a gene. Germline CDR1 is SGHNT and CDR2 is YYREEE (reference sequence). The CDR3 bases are TGTGCCAGCAGCCAGCGGGAATTCGATACGCAGTATTTT. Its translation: CASSQREFDTQYF.

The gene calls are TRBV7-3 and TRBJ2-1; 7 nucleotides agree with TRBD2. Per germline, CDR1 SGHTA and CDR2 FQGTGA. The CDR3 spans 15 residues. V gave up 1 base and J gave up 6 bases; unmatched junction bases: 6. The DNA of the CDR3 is TGTGCCAGCAGCTTAAGAGGACTAGGCGTCAATGAGCAGTTCTTC. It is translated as CASSLRGLGVNEQFF.

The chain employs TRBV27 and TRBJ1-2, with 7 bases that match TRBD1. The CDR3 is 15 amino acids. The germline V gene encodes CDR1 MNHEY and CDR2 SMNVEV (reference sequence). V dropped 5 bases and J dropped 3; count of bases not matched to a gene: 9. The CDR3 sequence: CASSQSSGGYYGYTF. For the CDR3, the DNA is TGTGCCAGCAGTCAATCCTCAGGGGGATACTATGGCTACACCTTC.

The DNA for the CDR3 is TGTGCAAGTCGCGACCGACAGGTCCTTCTGAACTATGGCTACACCTTC. It codes for CASRDRQVLLNYGYTF. The chain recombines TRBV12-2 with TRBJ1-2; TRBD1 was called by the table and not checked on the DNA. TRBV12-2 constitutes a pseudogene. This CDR3 comprises 16 residues.

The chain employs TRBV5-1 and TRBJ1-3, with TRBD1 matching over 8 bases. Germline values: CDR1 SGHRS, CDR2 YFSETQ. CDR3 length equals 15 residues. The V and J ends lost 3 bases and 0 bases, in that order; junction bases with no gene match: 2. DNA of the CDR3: TGCGCCAGCAGCTGGGGACAGGTCTCTGGAAACACCATATATTTT. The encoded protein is CASSWGQVSGNTIYF.

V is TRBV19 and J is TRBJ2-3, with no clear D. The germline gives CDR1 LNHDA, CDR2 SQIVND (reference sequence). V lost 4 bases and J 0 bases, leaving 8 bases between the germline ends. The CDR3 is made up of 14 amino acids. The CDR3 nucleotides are TGTGCCAGTAGTAGATACTCTAGCACAGATACGCAGTATTTT. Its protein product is CASSRYSSTDTQYF.

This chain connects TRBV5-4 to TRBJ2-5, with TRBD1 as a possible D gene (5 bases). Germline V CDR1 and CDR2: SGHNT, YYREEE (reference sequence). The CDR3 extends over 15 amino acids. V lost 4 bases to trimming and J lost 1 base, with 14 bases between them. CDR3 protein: CASSREQVRQETQYF. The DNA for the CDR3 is TGTGCCAGCAGCCGCGAACAGGTTCGCCAAGAGACCCAGTACTTC.

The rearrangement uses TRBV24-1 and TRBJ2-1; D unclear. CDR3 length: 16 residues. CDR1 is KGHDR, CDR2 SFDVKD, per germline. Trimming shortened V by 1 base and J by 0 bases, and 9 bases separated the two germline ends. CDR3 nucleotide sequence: TGTGCCACCAGTGATTTTGCAGCTAGCTCCTACAATGAGCAGTTCTTC. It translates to CATSDFAASSYNEQFF.

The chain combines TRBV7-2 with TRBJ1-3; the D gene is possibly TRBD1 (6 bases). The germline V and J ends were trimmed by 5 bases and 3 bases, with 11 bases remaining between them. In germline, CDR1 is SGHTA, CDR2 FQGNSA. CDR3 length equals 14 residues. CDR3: CASSPRGFGNTIYF. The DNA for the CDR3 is TGTGCCAGCAGCCCGAGGGGGTTTGGAAACACCATATATTTT. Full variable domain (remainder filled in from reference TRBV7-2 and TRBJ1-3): GAGVSQSPSNKVTEKGKDVELRCDPISGHTALYWYRQSLGQGLEFLIYFQGNSAPDKSGLPSDRFSAERTGGSVSTLTIQRTQQEDSAVYLCASSPRGFGNTIYFGEGSWLTVV.

This CDR3 reads CSASRGGGYTF. The CDR3 DNA is TGCAGTGCTAGTCGGGGGGGCGGCTACACCTTC. V is TRBV20-1 and J is TRBJ1-2, with D possibly matching TRBD1 (6 bases). V lost 3 bases, J lost 8 bases, and 10 bases lay in between. This CDR3 has 11 residues. The germline V gene encodes CDR1 DFQATT and CDR2 SNEGSKA (reference sequence).

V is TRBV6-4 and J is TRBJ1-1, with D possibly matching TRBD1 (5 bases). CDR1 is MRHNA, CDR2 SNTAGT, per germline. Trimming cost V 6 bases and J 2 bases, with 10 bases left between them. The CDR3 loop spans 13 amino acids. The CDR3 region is CASSRQSNTEAFF. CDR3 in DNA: TGTGCCAGCAGCCGACAGTCAAACACTGAAGCTTTCTTT.

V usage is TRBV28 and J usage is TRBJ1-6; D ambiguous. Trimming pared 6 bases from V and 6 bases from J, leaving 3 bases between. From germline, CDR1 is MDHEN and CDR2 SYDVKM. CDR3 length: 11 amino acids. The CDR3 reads CASRSNSPLHF. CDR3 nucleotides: TGTGCCAGCAGGAGTAATTCACCCCTCCACTTT.

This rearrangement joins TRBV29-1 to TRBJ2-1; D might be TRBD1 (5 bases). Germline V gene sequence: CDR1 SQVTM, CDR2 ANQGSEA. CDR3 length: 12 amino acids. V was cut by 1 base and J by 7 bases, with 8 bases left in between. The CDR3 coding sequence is TGCAGCGTTGAAGTCAGGGTTAATGAGCAGTTCTTC. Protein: CSVEVRVNEQFF.

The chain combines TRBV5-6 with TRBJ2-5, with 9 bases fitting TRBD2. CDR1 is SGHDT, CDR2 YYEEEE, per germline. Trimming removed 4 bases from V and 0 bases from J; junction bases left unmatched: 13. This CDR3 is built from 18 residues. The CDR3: CASSLYRGAGGYQETQYF. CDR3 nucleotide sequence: TGTGCCAGCAGCCTATATAGAGGGGCGGGAGGGTACCAAGAGACCCAGTACTTC.

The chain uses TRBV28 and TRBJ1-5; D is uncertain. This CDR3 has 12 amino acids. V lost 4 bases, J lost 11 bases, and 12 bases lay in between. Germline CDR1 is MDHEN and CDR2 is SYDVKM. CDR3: CASSSATPAQHF. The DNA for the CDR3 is TGTGCCAGCAGTTCCGCAACCCCGGCCCAGCATTTT.

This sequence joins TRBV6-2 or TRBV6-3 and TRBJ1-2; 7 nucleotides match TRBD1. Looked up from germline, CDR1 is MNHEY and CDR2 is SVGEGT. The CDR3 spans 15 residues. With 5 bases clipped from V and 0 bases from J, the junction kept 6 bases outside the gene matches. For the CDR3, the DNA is TGTGCCAGCAGTCTCTCCGGGACAGCTAACTATGGCTACACCTTC. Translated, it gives CASSLSGTANYGYTF.

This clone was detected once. Here the CDR3 reads CASSFLSTGDEQFF. The CDR3 region has the DNA TGCGCCAGCAGCTTTTTATCGACCGGGGATGAGCAGTTCTTC. The chain joins TRBV5-1 to TRBJ2-1; D perhaps matches TRBD2 (5 bases). V lost 2 bases and J 8 bases, leaving 14 bases between the germline ends. The length of the CDR3 is 14 residues. The V gene's germline CDR1 is SGHRS and CDR2 YFSETQ.

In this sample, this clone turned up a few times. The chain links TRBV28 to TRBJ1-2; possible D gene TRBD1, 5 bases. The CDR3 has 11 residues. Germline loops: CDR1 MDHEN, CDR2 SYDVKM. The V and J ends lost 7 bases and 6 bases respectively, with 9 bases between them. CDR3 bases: TGTGCCAGCACGGGAGGGGATGGCTACACCTTC. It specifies CASTGGDGYTF.